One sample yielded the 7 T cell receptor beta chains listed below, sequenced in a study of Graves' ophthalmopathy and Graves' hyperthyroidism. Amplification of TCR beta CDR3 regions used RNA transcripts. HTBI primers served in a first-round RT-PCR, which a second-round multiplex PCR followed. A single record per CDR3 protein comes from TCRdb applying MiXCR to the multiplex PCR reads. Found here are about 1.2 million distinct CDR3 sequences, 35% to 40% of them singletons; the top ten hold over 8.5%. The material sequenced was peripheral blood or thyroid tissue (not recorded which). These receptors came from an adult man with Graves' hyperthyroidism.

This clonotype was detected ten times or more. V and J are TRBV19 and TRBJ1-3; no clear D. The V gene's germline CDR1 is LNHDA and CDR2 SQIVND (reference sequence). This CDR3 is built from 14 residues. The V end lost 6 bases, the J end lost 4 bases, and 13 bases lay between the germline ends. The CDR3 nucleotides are TGTGCCAGTAGCCCCGGCGGGAACGGAAACACCATATATTTT. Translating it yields CASSPGGNGNTIYF. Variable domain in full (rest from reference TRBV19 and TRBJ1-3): DGGITQSPKYLFRKEGQNVTLSCEQNLNHDAMYWYRQDPGQGLRLIYYSQIVNDFQKGDIAEGYSVSREKKESFPLTVTSAQKNPTAFYLCASSPGGNGNTIYFGEGSWLTVV.

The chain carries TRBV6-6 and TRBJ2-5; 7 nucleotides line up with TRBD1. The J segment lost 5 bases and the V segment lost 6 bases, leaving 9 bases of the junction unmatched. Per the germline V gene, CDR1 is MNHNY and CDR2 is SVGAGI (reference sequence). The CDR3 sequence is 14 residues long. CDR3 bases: TGTGCCAGCAGACACGGGACAGTTGGGGAGACCCAGTACTTC. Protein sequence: CASRHGTVGETQYF.

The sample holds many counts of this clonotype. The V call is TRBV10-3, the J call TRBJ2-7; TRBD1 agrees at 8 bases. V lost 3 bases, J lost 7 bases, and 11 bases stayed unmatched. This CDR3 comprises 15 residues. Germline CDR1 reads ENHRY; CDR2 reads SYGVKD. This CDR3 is CAISEAQGGLGEQYF. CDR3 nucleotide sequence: TGTGCCATCAGTGAAGCACAGGGGGGCCTCGGGGAGCAGTACTTC.

The CDR3 sequence: CSVDSARDRGDNSPLHF. The DNA for the CDR3 is TGCAGCGTTGATTCGGCCCGGGACAGGGGGGATAATTCACCCCTCCACTTT. The J gene is TRBJ1-6, the V gene TRBV29-1; 11 bases match TRBD1. Germline CDR1 reads SQVTM; CDR2 reads ANQGSEA. The CDR3 covers 17 residues. V lost 3 bases and J lost 5; bases outside the gene matches: 9.

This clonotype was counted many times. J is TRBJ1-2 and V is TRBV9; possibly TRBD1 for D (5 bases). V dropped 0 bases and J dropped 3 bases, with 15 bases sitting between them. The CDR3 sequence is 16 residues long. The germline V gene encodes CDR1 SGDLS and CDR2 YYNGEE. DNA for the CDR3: TGTGCCAGCAGCGTAGGTCCAGGGCGGAGCGACTATGGCTACACCTTC. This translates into CASSVGPGRSDYGYTF.

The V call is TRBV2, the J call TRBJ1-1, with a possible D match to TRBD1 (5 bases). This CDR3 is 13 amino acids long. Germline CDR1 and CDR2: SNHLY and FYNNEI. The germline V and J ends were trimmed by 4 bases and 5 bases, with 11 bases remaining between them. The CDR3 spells CASSGGMQTEAFF. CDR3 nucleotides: TGTGCCAGCAGTGGGGGCATGCAAACTGAAGCTTTCTTT.

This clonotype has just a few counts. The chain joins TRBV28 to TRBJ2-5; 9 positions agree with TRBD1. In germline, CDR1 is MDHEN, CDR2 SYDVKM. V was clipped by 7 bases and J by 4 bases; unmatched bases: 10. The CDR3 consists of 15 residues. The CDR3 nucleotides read TGTGCCAGCACCAGGACAGGGGCGGCGGTAGAGACCCAGTACTTC. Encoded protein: CASTRTGAAVETQYF.